These 24 T cell receptor beta chains were all obtained from the same sample, sequenced in a study of T cell responses to AZD1222 COVID-19 vaccine. Assay: immunoSEQ multiplex PCR; the TCRdb copy retains only in-frame clones and omits some. Here the sample spans some 190,000 clones, about 86% being singletons. This specimen consisted of peripheral blood, obtained on day 0 of AZD1222 vaccination. The receptor source for this set is an adult in good health.

The chain couples TRBV11-2 to TRBJ1-1; 8 bases fit TRBD1. Germline V gene lookup returns CDR1 SGHAT and CDR2 FQNNGV. This CDR3 is built from 17 residues. Trimming at V came to 2 bases and at J to 4 bases, leaving 12 bases not matched to a gene. CDR3 DNA: TGTGCCAGCAGCTTACTCCGGACAGGGTTTTTAGGCACTGAAGCTTTCTTT. This encodes CASSLLRTGFLGTEAFF. Together with reference TRBV11-2 and TRBJ1-1, the CDR3 gives the full variable domain: EAGVAQSPRYKIIEKRQSVAFWCNPISGHATLYWYQQILGQGPKLLIQFQNNGVVDDSQLPKDRFSAERLKGVDSTLKIQPAKLEDSAVYLCASSLLRTGFLGTEAFFGQGTRLTVV.

The chain joins TRBV5-8 to TRBJ1-4; tentatively, D is TRBD1 (5 bases). CDR1 and CDR2 (germline): SGHTS, YDEGEE. The V and J ends lost 2 bases and 8 bases respectively, with 10 bases between them. The CDR3 contains 13 residues. The CDR3 spells CASSLNRQEKLFF. The DNA for the CDR3 is TGTGCCAGCAGCTTAAACCGACAGGAAAAACTGTTTTTT.

The chain has TRBV6-1 and TRBJ2-5; 8 positions agree with TRBD1. The V gene's germline CDR1 is MNHNS and CDR2 SASEGT. The V gene end was trimmed by 4 bases and the J gene end by 2 bases; junction bases not matched to a gene: 9. The CDR3 contains 16 residues. CDR3 loop: CASSGRRTGLQETQYF. The CDR3 DNA reads TGTGCCAGCAGTGGACGAAGGACAGGGCTACAAGAGACCCAGTACTTC.

In its sample, this clone was seen a few times. CDR3 DNA: TGTGCCAGCAGCCAGATAAGCCTAGGGGGAGACATTCAGTACTTC. This codes for CASSQISLGGDIQYF. The V and J genes are TRBV14 and TRBJ2-4, with D perhaps TRBD1 (6 bases). Germline CDR1 is SGHDN and CDR2 is FVKESK. With 3 bases removed from V and 8 bases from J, the gap between germline ends came to 17 bases. This CDR3 contains 15 residues.

The chain employs TRBV27 and TRBJ1-2; TRBD1 aligns across 11 bases. With V trimmed by 5 bases and J by 7 bases, 9 bases remained unmatched. CDR1 is MNHEY, CDR2 SMNVEV, per germline (reference sequence). There are 15 residues in the CDR3. The DNA of the CDR3 is TGTGCCAGCAGTATGGGACAGGGGGTTGGCGGTGGCTACACCTTC. Its protein product is CASSMGQGVGGGYTF.

The chain employs TRBV5-1 and TRBJ2-7; perhaps TRBD2 as D (6 bases). V lost 4 bases and J lost 2, with 16 bases in between. In germline, CDR1 is SGHRS, CDR2 YFSETQ. The CDR3 runs to 15 residues. CDR3 sequence reads: CASSIAGTGAYEQYF. The CDR3 bases are TGCGCCAGCAGCATTGCCGGGACGGGGGCCTACGAGCAGTACTTC.

The gene calls are TRBV19 and TRBJ1-5, with 8 bases lining up with TRBD1. Per germline, CDR1 LNHDA and CDR2 SQIVND (reference sequence). CDR3 length: 13 amino acids. V was clipped by 6 bases and J by 7 bases; unmatched bases: 5. DNA for the CDR3: TGTGCCAGTAGCCCAGGGGGCGGGCAGCCCCAGCATTTT. Its protein is CASSPGGGQPQHF.

V gene TRBV5-1 combines with J gene TRBJ2-7; 9 nucleotides match TRBD1. CDR1 and CDR2 from the germline V gene are SGHRS and YFSETQ. With V trimmed by 5 bases and J by 6 bases, 6 bases remained unmatched. CDR3 size: 13 residues. For the CDR3, the DNA is TGCGCCAGCAGTTGGGACAGGGATTTCGAGCAGTACTTC. This gives the protein CASSWDRDFEQYF.

V usage is TRBV7-7 and J usage is TRBJ1-2; weak D call: TRBD1 (6 bases). With 2 bases removed from V and 7 bases from J, the gap between germline ends came to 14 bases. CDR3 size: 14 residues. Germline lookup yields CDR1 SSHAT and CDR2 FNYEAQ (reference sequence). The CDR3 here is CASSLTCGGCGYTF. CDR3 in DNA: TGTGCCAGCAGCTTAACTTGTGGGGGCTGTGGCTACACCTTC. Full variable domain (rest looked up from reference TRBV7-7 and TRBJ1-2): GAGVSQSPRYKVTKRGQDVTLRCDPISSHATLYWYQQALGQGPEFLTYFNYEAQPDKSGLPSDRFSAERPEGSISTLTIQRTEQRDSAMYRCASSLTCGGCGYTFGSGTRLTVV.

V is TRBV3-1 (or the pseudogene TRBV3-2) and J is TRBJ1-1; maybe TRBD1 (6 bases). The CDR3 spans 14 residues. The V gene's germline CDR1 is LGHDT and CDR2 YNNKEL (reference sequence). V was cut by 3 bases and J by 8 bases, with 16 bases left in between. CDR3 amino acids: CASSHQGTPEEAFF. For the CDR3, the DNA is TGTGCCAGCAGCCATCAGGGGACTCCCGAAGAAGCTTTCTTT.

This chain connects TRBV19 to TRBJ1-1; 8 bases align to TRBD1. Germline V lookup: CDR1 LNHDA, CDR2 SQIVND (reference sequence). V dropped 5 bases and J dropped 1; count of bases not matched to a gene: 9. The CDR3 extends over 16 amino acids. DNA for the CDR3: TGTGCCAGTAGTCCCTGGTCGACAGGGGCGAACACTGAAGCTTTCTTT. It is translated as CASSPWSTGANTEAFF.

Written as DNA, the CDR3 is TGCGCCAGCAGCCAAGAGGGTGACAGGAGCAATCAGCCCCAGCATTTT. It translates to CASSQEGDRSNQPQHF. The chain has TRBV4-1 and TRBJ1-5; TRBD1 is a possible D gene (6 bases). CDR3 length: 16 residues. In germline, CDR1 is MGHRA, CDR2 YSYEKL. Trimming stripped 0 bases from V and 1 base from J, with 10 bases between.

The chain links TRBV3-1 (or the pseudogene TRBV3-2) to TRBJ2-7, with D perhaps matching TRBD2 (6 bases). This CDR3 comprises 12 residues. CDR1 and CDR2 from the germline V gene are LGHDT and YNNKEL (reference sequence). Trimming pared 1 base from V and 7 bases from J, leaving 8 bases between. The chain's CDR3 is CASSQVEGEQYF. CDR3 bases: TGTGCCAGCAGCCAAGTGGAGGGTGAGCAGTACTTC.

This rearrangement joins TRBV18 to TRBJ1-6; TRBD1 aligns across 10 bases. Germline V CDR1 and CDR2: KGHSH, LQKENI. The CDR3 sequence is 19 residues long. The V gene end was trimmed by 3 bases and the J gene end by 7 bases; junction bases not matched to a gene: 15. In nucleotides, the CDR3 is TGTGCCAGCTCACCCTGGTCTACTCGTGGACAGGGGGGAAATTCACCCCTCCACTTT. Translation: CASSPWSTRGQGGNSPLHF.

The chain links TRBV9 to TRBJ2-4, with D perhaps matching TRBD2 (5 bases). V lost 4 bases to trimming and J lost 9 bases, with 20 bases between them. This CDR3 region has 15 residues. CDR1 and CDR2 (germline): SGDLS, YYNGEE. CDR3 sequence: CASSTTAGLSSIQYF. CDR3 DNA: TGTGCCAGCAGCACCACCGCGGGCTTGAGTAGCATTCAGTACTTC.

This sequence joins TRBV4-2 and TRBJ1-4, with 9 positions matching TRBD1. Germline V gives CDR1 LGHNA, CDR2 YNFKEQ. This CDR3 region has 17 residues. Trimming cost V 0 bases and J 7 bases; bases outside gene matches: 9. The DNA for the CDR3 is TGTGCCAGCAGCCAAGATCAGCCGGGACAGGGCGGTGAAAAACTGTTTTTT. Translation: CASSQDQPGQGGEKLFF.

The genes are TRBV4-1 and TRBJ1-2; D is possibly TRBD1 (5 bases). V gave up 6 bases and J gave up 1 base, with 18 bases separating them. CDR3 length: 16 residues. Germline CDR1 is MGHRA and CDR2 is YSYEKL. The CDR3, as DNA: TGCGCCAGCAGGAAGATAGGGGCAGGCCTTAACTATGGCTACACCTTC. It yields the protein CASRKIGAGLNYGYTF.

This clone was detected only once. This chain joins TRBV24-1 and TRBJ1-5, with TRBD1 as a possible D gene (6 bases). CDR1 is KGHDR and CDR2 is SFDVKD in the germline V gene. Trimming shortened V by 7 bases and J by 3 bases, and 12 bases separated the two germline ends. The CDR3 covers 14 residues. The CDR3: CATSGQQYNQPQHF. The CDR3 DNA reads as TGTGCCACCAGCGGACAGCAGTACAATCAGCCCCAGCATTTT.

V and J are TRBV5-8 and TRBJ1-4; D perhaps matches TRBD1 (5 bases). The CDR3 length is 14 residues. Germline CDR1 is SGHTS and CDR2 is YDEGEE. V was pared by 4 bases and J by 5 bases, with 12 bases between. For the CDR3, the DNA is TGTGCCAGCAGCCGGGGCCCGGCGAATGAAAAACTGTTTTTT. It specifies CASSRGPANEKLFF.

This rearrangement joins TRBV2 to TRBJ1-2; D perhaps matches TRBD1 (6 bases). V gave up 4 bases and J gave up 1 base, with 13 bases separating them. Germline CDR1 and CDR2: SNHLY and FYNNEI. The CDR3 sequence is 15 residues long. The CDR3 region is CASSGQRGLNYGYTF. The CDR3 DNA reads TGTGCCAGCAGTGGCCAGCGGGGGCTTAACTATGGCTACACCTTC.

This clone was seen just once. This chain links TRBV5-1 with TRBJ1-4; no clear D. The CDR3 length is 15 residues. CDR1 and CDR2 (germline): SGHRS, YFSETQ. Trimming removed 0 bases from V and 8 bases from J, with 14 bases in between. The DNA for the CDR3 is TGCGCCAGCAGCTTGGACACCCCGGAGAGGGAAAAACTGTTTTTT. Translated: CASSLDTPEREKLFF.

The chain combines TRBV9 with TRBJ1-2; the match to TRBD1 covers 7 bases. The germline V gene encodes CDR1 SGDLS and CDR2 YYNGEE. V lost 4 bases, J lost 8 bases, and 8 bases stayed unmatched. This CDR3 comprises 13 residues. CDR3 amino acids: CASSPRQGDGYTF. The CDR3 DNA is TGTGCCAGCAGCCCGAGACAGGGCGACGGCTACACCTTC.

The genes are TRBV5-6 and TRBJ1-2; D remains unclear. Trimming shortened V by 0 bases and J by 6 bases, and 9 bases separated the two germline ends. The germline gives CDR1 SGHDT, CDR2 YYEEEE. CDR3 length equals 13 residues. Written as DNA, the CDR3 is TGTGCCAGCAGCTTGGCGGGCACCGATGGCTACACCTTC. This gives the protein CASSLAGTDGYTF.

In its sample, this clone was seen once. V and J are TRBV7-8 and TRBJ1-1; no clear D gene. The CDR3 covers 10 residues. Germline V CDR1 and CDR2: SGHVS, FQNEAQ. Trimming cost V 5 bases and J 11 bases, with 9 bases left between them. Here the CDR3 reads CASSQRSAFF. The DNA for the CDR3 is TGTGCCAGCAGCCAGAGGAGTGCTTTCTTT.